The 17 T cell receptor beta chains reported below all come from one sample, sequenced in a study of shared clonotypes between healthy human individuals. Some clones are missing from TCRdb's copy, which holds only in-frame ones; the method was immunoSEQ multiplex PCR. The sample includes 2 million to 2.5 million clones, approximately 93% of them seen just once. Sequencing was done on a sample of naive CD4+ T cells from PBMCs. Specified subset: CD45RA+ positively selected. The receptor set was obtained from a man aged 18 to 29 in good health. Some clones in this sample may be carry-over from other donors' samples.

The V call is TRBV19, the J call TRBJ2-3, with TRBD1 matching 9 bases. The germline CDR1 and CDR2 sequences are LNHDA and SQIVND (reference sequence). The V gene end was trimmed by 8 bases and the J gene end by 2 bases; junction bases not matched to a gene: 11. The CDR3 is 16 amino acids. The CDR3 DNA is TGTGCCAGTCAAACCGCCGGGACAGGGATCACAGATACGCAGTATTTT. It yields the protein CASQTAGTGITDTQYF.

Worth noting for this clone: This CDR3 is also generated by other DNA sequences in the sample. The chain links TRBV28 to TRBJ1-5; maybe TRBD1 (5 bases). Germline assignment: CDR1 MDHEN and CDR2 SYDVKM. CDR3 length equals 12 residues. V was pared by 7 bases and J by 7 bases, with 11 bases between. DNA of the CDR3: TGTGCCAGCACGGGGGGAGGGCAGCCCCAGCATTTT. Protein: CASTGGGQPQHF.

The rearrangement uses TRBV2 and TRBJ2-7; D may correspond to TRBD1 or TRBD2 (6 bases each). The CDR3 totals 15 residues. The V and J ends lost 5 bases and 4 bases respectively, with 18 bases between them. CDR1 and CDR2 (germline): SNHLY, FYNNEI. CDR3 sequence: CASSYTMSGAYEQYF. In DNA form, the CDR3 reads TGTGCCAGCAGTTACACCATGTCGGGGGCTTACGAGCAGTACTTC.

The rearrangement joins TRBV7-6 to TRBJ2-5; no clear D. Germline CDR1 reads SGHVS; CDR2 reads FNYEAQ. The CDR3 has 19 residues. V was shortened by 4 bases and J by 5 bases, with 29 bases between the two germline ends. CDR3 protein: CASSYIKGMTERLLETQYF. In nucleotides, the CDR3 is TGTGCCAGCAGCTACATCAAAGGGATGACGGAACGTTTATTGGAGACCCAGTACTTC.

This sequence joins TRBV27 and TRBJ2-3, with 8 positions matching TRBD1. V lost 7 bases to trimming and J lost 3 bases; unmatched junction nucleotides: 9. The CDR3 runs 15 residues. Germline V lookup: CDR1 MNHEY, CDR2 SMNVEV (reference sequence). The CDR3 DNA sequence: TGTGCCAGCACCCCCGGACAGGGTAGGACAGATACGCAGTATTTT. Its translation: CASTPGQGRTDTQYF.

The chain recombines TRBV27 with TRBJ1-2, with D uncertain. Trimming cost V 5 bases and J 3 bases, with 10 bases left between them. Germline loops: CDR1 MNHEY, CDR2 SMNVEV (reference sequence). The CDR3 consists of 13 residues. DNA of the CDR3: TGTGCCAGCAGTCCTAACCGGTACTATGGCTACACCTTC. Protein product: CASSPNRYYGYTF.

About this clone: This CDR3 is also generated by other DNA sequences in the sample. V is TRBV5-1 and J is TRBJ2-7; D not certain. Per germline, CDR1 SGHRS and CDR2 YFSETQ. V was cut by 4 bases and J by 1 base, with 12 bases left in between. CDR3 length equals 14 residues. Here the CDR3 reads CASSPLTGSYEQYF. As DNA, the CDR3 is TGCGCCAGCAGCCCGCTTACGGGTTCCTACGAGCAGTACTTC.

The chain combines TRBV5-1 with TRBJ1-5; D call uncertain. The CDR3 loop spans 13 amino acids. Trimming pared 2 bases from V and 8 bases from J, leaving 11 bases between. In germline, CDR1 is SGHRS, CDR2 YFSETQ. The CDR3 protein is CASSLERGEPQHF. CDR3 nucleotide sequence: TGCGCCAGCAGCTTAGAGCGGGGTGAGCCCCAGCATTTT.

V and J are TRBV7-9 and TRBJ2-1; 8 bases are shared with TRBD2. J was trimmed by 6 bases and V by 4 bases; bases with no gene match: 11. The V gene's germline CDR1 is SEHNR and CDR2 FQNEAQ (reference sequence). This CDR3 is built from 16 residues. This CDR3 reads CASSSQGLVWSNEQFF. The CDR3 nucleotides are TGTGCCAGCAGCTCCCAGGGACTAGTTTGGTCCAATGAGCAGTTCTTC.

The gene calls are TRBV2 and TRBJ2-7; 10 nucleotides agree with TRBD2. CDR3 size: 15 residues. With V trimmed by 2 bases and J by 4 bases, 5 bases remained unmatched. Germline V CDR1 and CDR2: SNHLY, FYNNEI. CDR3 nucleotide sequence: TGTGCCAGCAGTGAATCGGTAGCGGGAGGATACGAGCAGTACTTC. It is translated as CASSESVAGGYEQYF.

The chain couples TRBV15 to TRBJ2-3; 7 nucleotides agree with TRBD2. The germline V gene has CDR1 LNHNV and CDR2 YYDKDF (reference sequence). Trimming cost V 7 bases and J 0 bases; bases outside gene matches: 10. The CDR3 loop spans 16 amino acids. The CDR3 coding sequence is TGTGCCACCAAAAGATACAGCGGGACTAGCACAGATACGCAGTATTTT. This gives the protein CATKRYSGTSTDTQYF. Using reference TRBV15 and TRBJ2-3 for the parts outside the CDR3, the full variable domain is DAMVIQNPRYQVTQFGKPVTLSCSQTLNHNVMYWYQQKSSQAPKLLFHYYDKDFNNEADTPDNFQSRRPNTSFCFLDIRSPGLGDTAMYLCATKRYSGTSTDTQYFGPGTRLTVL.

This rearrangement joins TRBV5-6 to TRBJ2-7; 7 bases fit TRBD1. This CDR3 spans 16 amino acids. J gave up 3 bases and V 3 bases, and 12 bases lay outside the gene matches. The germline V gene encodes CDR1 SGHDT and CDR2 YYEEEE. The chain's CDR3 is CASSSRPRQGVYEQYF. The CDR3, as DNA: TGTGCCAGCAGCTCCCGACCTAGACAGGGAGTCTACGAGCAGTACTTC.

This clone showed up just once. The chain joins TRBV11-2 to TRBJ2-4, with a tentative D call TRBD1 (6 bases). The length of the CDR3 is 14 residues. Trimming took 2 bases from V and 4 from J, leaving 9 bases between them. Germline CDR1 reads SGHAT; CDR2 reads FQNNGV. CDR3 sequence reads: CASSLTTGKNIQYF. CDR3 DNA: TGTGCCAGCAGCTTAACGACAGGAAAAAACATTCAGTACTTC.

The chain is built from TRBV6-1 and TRBJ2-3; the D gene is possibly TRBD1 (5 bases). Trimming cost V 9 bases and J 4 bases, with 17 bases left between them. From germline, CDR1 is MNHNS and CDR2 SASEGT. The CDR3 has 14 residues. The CDR3 bases are TGTGCCAGTTTTTCCAGGGTCCGTGCAGATACGCAGTATTTT. It encodes CASFSRVRADTQYF.

The gene calls are TRBV5-1 and TRBJ1-5; D is unresolved. The ends were cut back, 0 bases at V and 6 bases at J, with 10 bases in the middle. This CDR3 has 14 amino acids. The V gene's germline CDR1 is SGHRS and CDR2 YFSETQ. The CDR3 reads CASSLAPHGQPQHF. The CDR3 nucleotides read TGCGCCAGCAGCTTGGCACCCCACGGTCAGCCCCAGCATTTT.

The rearrangement joins TRBV25-1 to TRBJ1-1; 7 bases align to TRBD1. V shed 1 base, J shed 4 bases, and the junction held 6 bases outside the gene matches. Looked up from germline, CDR1 is MGHDK and CDR2 is SYGVNS. This CDR3 region has 15 residues. The DNA of the CDR3 is TGTGCCAGCAGTGAATCGACAGGGTTAGGCACTGAAGCTTTCTTT. This sequence encodes CASSESTGLGTEAFF. Full variable domain (remainder filled in from reference TRBV25-1 and TRBJ1-1): EADIYQTPRYLVIGTGKKITLECSQTMGHDKMYWYQQDPGMELHLIHYSYGVNSTEKGDLSSESTVSRIRTEHFPLTLESARPSHTSQYLCASSESTGLGTEAFFGQGTRLTVV.

The chain carries TRBV14 and TRBJ2-5; TRBD2 is a possible D gene (5 bases). Trimming took 4 bases from V and 2 from J, leaving 11 bases between them. This CDR3 comprises 14 residues. CDR1 SGHDN and CDR2 FVKESK come from the germline V gene. The CDR3 sequence: CASSPGNLQETQYF. The CDR3 DNA sequence: TGTGCCAGCAGCCCCGGGAACCTTCAAGAGACCCAGTACTTC.